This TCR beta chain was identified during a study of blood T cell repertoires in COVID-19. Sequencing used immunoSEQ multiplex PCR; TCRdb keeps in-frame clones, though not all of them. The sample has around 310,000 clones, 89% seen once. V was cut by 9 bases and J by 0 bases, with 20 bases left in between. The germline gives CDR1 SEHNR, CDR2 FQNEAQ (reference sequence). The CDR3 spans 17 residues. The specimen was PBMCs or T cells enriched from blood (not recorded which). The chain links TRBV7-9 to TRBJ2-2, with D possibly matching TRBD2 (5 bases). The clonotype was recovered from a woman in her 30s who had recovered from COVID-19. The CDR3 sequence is CARDEGSSQTNTGELFF. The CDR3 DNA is TGTGCCAGGGATGAGGGATCGTCGCAGACGAACACCGGGGAGCTGTTTTTT.